A selection of T cell receptor beta chains follows, all from one sample in a study of T cell changes during pregnancy in multiple sclerosis. Method: immunoSEQ multiplex PCR; TCRdb's copy keeps in-frame clones and lacks some. The sample consists of about 54,000 clones, approximately 90% of them appearing once. Sequenced material: CD4+ T cells from peripheral blood mononuclear cells, taken in the first trimester of pregnancy. These receptors were obtained from a female donor with multiple sclerosis, enrolled in a pregnancy study. Both conserved end residues are part of each CDR3. Each record gives: D gene, J gene, clone size, V gene, CDR3 protein, CDR3 DNA. A D gene is named only where the DNA matches it firmly. Only some rows state a clone size, as once, few, many or a class for expanded clones.

TRBD2,TRBJ2-7,.,TRBV28,CASSSGGVHEQYF,TGTGCCAGCAGTTCCGGGGGGGTCCACGAGCAGTACTTC
TRBD2,TRBJ2-2,.,TRBV7-2,CASSLTSGNTGELFF,TGTGCCAGCAGCTTAACTAGCGGGAACACCGGGGAGCTGTTTTTT
TRBD2,TRBJ2-5,.,TRBV27,CASSPRTSGNSETQYF,TGTGCCAGCAGCCCTCGGACTAGCGGGAACTCCGAGACCCAGTACTTC
.,TRBJ2-1,.,TRBV6-5,CASSYLSGRGNNEQFF,TGTGCCAGCAGTTACCTGTCAGGGCGGGGTAACAATGAGCAGTTCTTC
TRBD2,TRBJ2-2,once,TRBV7-6,CASSPSGGASGELFF,TGTGCCAGCAGCCCAAGCGGGGGGGCCTCCGGGGAGCTGTTTTTT
TRBD2,TRBJ2-1,.,TRBV9,CASSVGGGSSYNEQFF,TGTGCCAGCAGCGTAGGGGGGGGAAGCTCCTACAATGAGCAGTTCTTC
TRBD1,TRBJ2-5,.,TRBV5-1,CASSLTGAPQETQYF,TGCGCCAGCAGCTTAACAGGGGCCCCCCAAGAGACCCAGTACTTC
.,TRBJ2-7,.,TRBV7-8,CASSRQGDYEQYF,TGTGCCAGCAGCCGGCAGGGCGACTACGAGCAGTACTTC
.,TRBJ1-6,.,TRBV18,CASSPQGLNSPLHF,TGTGCCAGCTCACCGCAGGGCTTGAATTCACCCCTCCACTTT
.,TRBJ1-1,.,TRBV6-5,CASSYSQVTNTEAFF,TGTGCCAGCAGTTACTCACAGGTTACGAACACTGAAGCTTTCTTT
TRBD2,TRBJ2-7,.,TRBV2,CASRGLAGMINEQYF,TGTGCCAGCAGAGGACTAGCGGGAATGATAAACGAGCAGTACTTC
.,TRBJ2-7,.,TRBV7-2,CASSLGIIDEQYF,TGTGCCAGCAGCTTAGGTATAATAGACGAGCAGTACTTC
.,TRBJ2-5,.,TRBV18,CASSNSRETQYF,TGTGCCAGCTCAAACAGCAGGGAGACCCAGTACTTC
TRBD1,TRBJ2-3,.,TRBV5-1,CASSLPRDRGRTDTQYF,TGCGCCAGCAGCCTCCCCCGGGACAGGGGGCGGACAGATACGCAGTATTTT
TRBD1,TRBJ1-2,.,TRBV7-2,CASSSRTGGAEGYTF,TGTGCCAGCAGCTCTCGGACAGGGGGCGCGGAAGGCTACACCTTC
.,TRBJ2-3,once,TRBV4-3,CASSPSGTDTQYF,TGCGCCAGCAGCCCGTCCGGCACAGATACGCAGTATTTT